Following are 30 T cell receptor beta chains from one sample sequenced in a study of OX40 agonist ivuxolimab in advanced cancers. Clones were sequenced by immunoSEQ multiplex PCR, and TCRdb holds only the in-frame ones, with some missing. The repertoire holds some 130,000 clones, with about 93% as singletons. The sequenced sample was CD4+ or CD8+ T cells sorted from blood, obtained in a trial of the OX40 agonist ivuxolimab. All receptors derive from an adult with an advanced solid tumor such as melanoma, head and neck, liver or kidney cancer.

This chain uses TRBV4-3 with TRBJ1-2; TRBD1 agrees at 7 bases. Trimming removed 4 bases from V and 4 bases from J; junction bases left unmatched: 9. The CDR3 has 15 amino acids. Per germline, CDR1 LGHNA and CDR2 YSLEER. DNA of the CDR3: TGCGCCAGCAGCCCAGACGGGACAGAGCCCTATGGCTACACCTTC. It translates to CASSPDGTEPYGYTF.

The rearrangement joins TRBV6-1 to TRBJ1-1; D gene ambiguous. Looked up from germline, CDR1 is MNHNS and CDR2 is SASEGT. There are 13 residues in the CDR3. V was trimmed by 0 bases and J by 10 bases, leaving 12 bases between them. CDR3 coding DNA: TGTGCCAGCAGTGAAGCCGGCGCCATCGGAGCTTTCTTT. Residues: CASSEAGAIGAFF.

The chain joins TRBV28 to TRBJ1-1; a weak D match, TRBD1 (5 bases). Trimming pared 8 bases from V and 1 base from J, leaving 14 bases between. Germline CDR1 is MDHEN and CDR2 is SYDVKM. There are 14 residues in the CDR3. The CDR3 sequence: CASVGGGGNTEAFF. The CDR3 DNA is TGTGCCAGCGTTGGTGGGGGTGGGAACACTGAAGCTTTCTTT.

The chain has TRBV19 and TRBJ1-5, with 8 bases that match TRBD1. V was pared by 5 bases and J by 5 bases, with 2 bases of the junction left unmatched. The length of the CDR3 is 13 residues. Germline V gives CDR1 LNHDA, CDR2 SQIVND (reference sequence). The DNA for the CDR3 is TGTGCCAGTAGTCGGACAGGGTATCAGCCCCAGCATTTT. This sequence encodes CASSRTGYQPQHF.

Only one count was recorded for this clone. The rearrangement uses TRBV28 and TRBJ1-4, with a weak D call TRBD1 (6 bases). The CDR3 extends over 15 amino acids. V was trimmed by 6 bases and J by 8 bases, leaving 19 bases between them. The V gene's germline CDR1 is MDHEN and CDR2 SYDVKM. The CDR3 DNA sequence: TGTGCCAGCAGCCAAGGGGGAGAGGGGAGCGAAAAACTGTTTTTT. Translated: CASSQGGEGSEKLFF. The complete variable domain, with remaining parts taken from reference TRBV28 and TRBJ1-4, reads DVKVTQSSRYLVKRTGEKVFLECVQDMDHENMFWYRQDPGLGLRLIYFSYDVKMKEKGDIPEGYSVSREKKERFSLILESASTNQTSMYLCASSQGGEGSEKLFFGSGTQLSVL.

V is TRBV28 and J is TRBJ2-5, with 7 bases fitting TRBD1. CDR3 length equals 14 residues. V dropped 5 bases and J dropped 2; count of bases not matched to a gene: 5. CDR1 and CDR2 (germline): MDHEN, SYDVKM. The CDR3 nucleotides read TGTGCCAGCAGTCCTGGGACAGCTCAAGAGACCCAGTACTTC. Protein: CASSPGTAQETQYF. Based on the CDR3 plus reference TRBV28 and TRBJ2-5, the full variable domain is DVKVTQSSRYLVKRTGEKVFLECVQDMDHENMFWYRQDPGLGLRLIYFSYDVKMKEKGDIPEGYSVSREKKERFSLILESASTNQTSMYLCASSPGTAQETQYFGPGTRLLVL.

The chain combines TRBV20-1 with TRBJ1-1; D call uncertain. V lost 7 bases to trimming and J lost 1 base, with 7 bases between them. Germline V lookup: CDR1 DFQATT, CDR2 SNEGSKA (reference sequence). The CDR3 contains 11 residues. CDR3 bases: TGCAGTGGGCGGGAGAACACTGAAGCTTTCTTT. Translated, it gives CSGRENTEAFF.

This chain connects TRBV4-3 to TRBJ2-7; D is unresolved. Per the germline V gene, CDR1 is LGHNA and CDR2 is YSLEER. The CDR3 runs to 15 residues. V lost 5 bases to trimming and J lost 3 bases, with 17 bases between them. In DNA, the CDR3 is TGCGCCAGCAGCGCCCTTCCCGATACAGACTACGAGCAGTACTTC. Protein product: CASSALPDTDYEQYF.

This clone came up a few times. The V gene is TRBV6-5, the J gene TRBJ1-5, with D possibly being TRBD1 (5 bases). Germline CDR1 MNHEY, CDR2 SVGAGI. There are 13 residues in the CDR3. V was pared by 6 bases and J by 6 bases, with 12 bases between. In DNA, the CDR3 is TGTGCCAGCAGAAGTATGGGGGGTCAGCCCCAGCATTTT. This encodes CASRSMGGQPQHF.

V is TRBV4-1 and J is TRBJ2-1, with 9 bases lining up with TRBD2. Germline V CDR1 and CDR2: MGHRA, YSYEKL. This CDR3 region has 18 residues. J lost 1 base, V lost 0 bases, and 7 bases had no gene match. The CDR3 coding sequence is TGCGCCAGCAGCCAAGATAGGACTAGCGTTAGGTCCTACAATGAGCAGTTCTTC. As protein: CASSQDRTSVRSYNEQFF.

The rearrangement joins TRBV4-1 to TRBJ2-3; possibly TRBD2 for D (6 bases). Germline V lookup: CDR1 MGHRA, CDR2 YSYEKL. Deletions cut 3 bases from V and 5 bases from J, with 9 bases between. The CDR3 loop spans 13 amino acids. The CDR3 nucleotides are TGCGCCAGCAGCCAGCGGGATGAAGATACGCAGTATTTT. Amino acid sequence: CASSQRDEDTQYF.

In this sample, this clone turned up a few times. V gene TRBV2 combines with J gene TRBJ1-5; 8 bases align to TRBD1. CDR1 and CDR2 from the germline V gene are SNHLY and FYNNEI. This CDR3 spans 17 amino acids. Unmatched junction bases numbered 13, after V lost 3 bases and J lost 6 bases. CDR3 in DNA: TGTGCCAGCAGTGATCACATTGGGACAGGCATCCGTCAGCCCCAGCATTTT. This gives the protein CASSDHIGTGIRQPQHF.

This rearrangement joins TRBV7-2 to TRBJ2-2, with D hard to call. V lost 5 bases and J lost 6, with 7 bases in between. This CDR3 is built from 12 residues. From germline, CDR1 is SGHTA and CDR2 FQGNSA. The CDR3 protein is CASSDDSGELFF. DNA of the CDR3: TGTGCCAGCAGCGATGATTCCGGGGAGCTGTTTTTT.

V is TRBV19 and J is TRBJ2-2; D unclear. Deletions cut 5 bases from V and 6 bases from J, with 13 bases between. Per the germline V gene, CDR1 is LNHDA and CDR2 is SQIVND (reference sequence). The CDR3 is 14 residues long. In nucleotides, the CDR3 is TGTGCCAGTAGTCATCTCATCCGGGCCGGGGAGCTGTTTTTT. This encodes CASSHLIRAGELFF. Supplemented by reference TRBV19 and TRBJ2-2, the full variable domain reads DGGITQSPKYLFRKEGQNVTLSCEQNLNHDAMYWYRQDPGQGLRLIYYSQIVNDFQKGDIAEGYSVSREKKESFPLTVTSAQKNPTAFYLCASSHLIRAGELFFGEGSRLTVL.

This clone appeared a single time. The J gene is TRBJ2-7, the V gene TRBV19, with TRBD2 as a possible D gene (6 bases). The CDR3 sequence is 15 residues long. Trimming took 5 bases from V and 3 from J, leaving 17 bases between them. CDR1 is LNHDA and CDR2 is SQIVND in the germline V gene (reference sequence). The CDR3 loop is CASSSPGERHYEQYF. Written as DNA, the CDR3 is TGTGCCAGTAGTTCCCCGGGGGAGCGCCACTACGAGCAGTACTTC.

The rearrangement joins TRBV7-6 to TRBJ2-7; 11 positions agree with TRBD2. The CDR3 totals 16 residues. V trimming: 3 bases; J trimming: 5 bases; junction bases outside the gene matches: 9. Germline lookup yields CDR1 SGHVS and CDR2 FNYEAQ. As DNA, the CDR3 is TGTGCCAGCAGCTTGGACCGGAGACTAGCGGGGAACGAGCAGTACTTC. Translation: CASSLDRRLAGNEQYF.

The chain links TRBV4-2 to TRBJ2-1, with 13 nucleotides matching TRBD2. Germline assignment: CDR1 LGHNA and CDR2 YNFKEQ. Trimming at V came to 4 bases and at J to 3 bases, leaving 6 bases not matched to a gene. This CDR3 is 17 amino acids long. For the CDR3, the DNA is TGTGCCAGCAGCCCTCGACTAGCGGGAGGATACTACAATGAGCAGTTCTTC. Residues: CASSPRLAGGYYNEQFF.

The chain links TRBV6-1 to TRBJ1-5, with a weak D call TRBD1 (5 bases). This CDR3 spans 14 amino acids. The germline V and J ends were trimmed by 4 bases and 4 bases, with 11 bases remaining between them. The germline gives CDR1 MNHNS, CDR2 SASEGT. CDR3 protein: CASSGGWGNQPQHF. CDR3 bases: TGTGCCAGCAGTGGAGGGTGGGGGAATCAGCCCCAGCATTTT.

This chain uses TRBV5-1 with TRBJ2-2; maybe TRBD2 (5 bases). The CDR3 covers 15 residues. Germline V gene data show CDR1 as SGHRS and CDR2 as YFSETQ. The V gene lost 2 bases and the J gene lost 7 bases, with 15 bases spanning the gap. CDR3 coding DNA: TGCGCCAGCAGCTTACAGACCCAGCGGTTCGGGGAGCTGTTTTTT. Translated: CASSLQTQRFGELFF.

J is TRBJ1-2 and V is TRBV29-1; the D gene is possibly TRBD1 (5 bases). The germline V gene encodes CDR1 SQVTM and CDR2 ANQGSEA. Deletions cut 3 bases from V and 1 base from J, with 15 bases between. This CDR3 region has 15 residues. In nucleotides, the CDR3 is TGCAGCGTTGATGGACGCATGAGGGGTAACTATGGCTACACCTTC. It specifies CSVDGRMRGNYGYTF.

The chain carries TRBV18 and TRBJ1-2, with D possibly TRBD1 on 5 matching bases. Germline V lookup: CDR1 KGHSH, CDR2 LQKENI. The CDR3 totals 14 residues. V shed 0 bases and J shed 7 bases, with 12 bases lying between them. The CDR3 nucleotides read TGTGCCAGCTCACCACCGGGGGGAGGAGGTGGCTACACCTTC. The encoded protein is CASSPPGGGGGYTF.

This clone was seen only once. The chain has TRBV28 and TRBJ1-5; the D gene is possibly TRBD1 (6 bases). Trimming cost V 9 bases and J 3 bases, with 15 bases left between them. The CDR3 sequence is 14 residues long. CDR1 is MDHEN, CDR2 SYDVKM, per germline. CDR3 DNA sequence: TGTGCCAGTCAAGTCCCAGGGGACAATCAGCCCCAGCATTTT. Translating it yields CASQVPGDNQPQHF.

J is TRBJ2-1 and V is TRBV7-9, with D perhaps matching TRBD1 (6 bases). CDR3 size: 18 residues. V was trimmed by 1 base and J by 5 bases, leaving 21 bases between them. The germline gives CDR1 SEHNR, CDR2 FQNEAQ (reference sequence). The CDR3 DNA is TGTGCCAGCAGCTTAGGGGCCCTGAGGGGGAAAGATCACAATGAGCAGTTCTTC. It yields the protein CASSLGALRGKDHNEQFF.

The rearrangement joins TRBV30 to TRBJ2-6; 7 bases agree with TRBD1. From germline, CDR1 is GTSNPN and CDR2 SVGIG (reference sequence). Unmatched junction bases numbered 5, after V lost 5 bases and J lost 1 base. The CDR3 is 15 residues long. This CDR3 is CAWDRARSGANVLTF. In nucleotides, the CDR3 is TGTGCCTGGGACAGGGCTCGGTCTGGGGCCAACGTCCTGACTTTC.

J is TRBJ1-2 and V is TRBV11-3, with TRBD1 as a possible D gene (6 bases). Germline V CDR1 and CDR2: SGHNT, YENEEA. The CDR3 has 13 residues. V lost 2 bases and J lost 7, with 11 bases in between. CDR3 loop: CASSLNDRSGYTF. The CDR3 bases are TGTGCCAGCAGCTTAAACGACAGGTCTGGCTACACCTTC.

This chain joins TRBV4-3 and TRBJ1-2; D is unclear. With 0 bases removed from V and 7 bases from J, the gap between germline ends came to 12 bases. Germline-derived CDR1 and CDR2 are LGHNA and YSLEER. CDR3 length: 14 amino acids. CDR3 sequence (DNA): TGCGCCAGCAGCCAAGATCTGGGGTTTGGTGGCTACACCTTC. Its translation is CASSQDLGFGGYTF.

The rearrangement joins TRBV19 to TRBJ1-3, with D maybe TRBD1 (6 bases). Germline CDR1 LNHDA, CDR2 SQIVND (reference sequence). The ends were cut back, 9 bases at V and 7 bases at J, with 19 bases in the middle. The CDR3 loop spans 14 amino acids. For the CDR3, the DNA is TGTGCCAGCACCAACGGGACATTTCAGAACACCATATATTTT. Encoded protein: CASTNGTFQNTIYF.

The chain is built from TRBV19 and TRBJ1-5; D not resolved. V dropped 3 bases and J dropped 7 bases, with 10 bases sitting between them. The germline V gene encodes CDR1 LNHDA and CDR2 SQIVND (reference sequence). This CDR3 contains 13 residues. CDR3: CASSMWEQQPQHF. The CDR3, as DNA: TGTGCCAGTAGTATGTGGGAGCAACAGCCCCAGCATTTT. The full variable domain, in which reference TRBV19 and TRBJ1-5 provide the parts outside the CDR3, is DGGITQSPKYLFRKEGQNVTLSCEQNLNHDAMYWYRQDPGQGLRLIYYSQIVNDFQKGDIAEGYSVSREKKESFPLTVTSAQKNPTAFYLCASSMWEQQPQHFGDGTRLSIL.

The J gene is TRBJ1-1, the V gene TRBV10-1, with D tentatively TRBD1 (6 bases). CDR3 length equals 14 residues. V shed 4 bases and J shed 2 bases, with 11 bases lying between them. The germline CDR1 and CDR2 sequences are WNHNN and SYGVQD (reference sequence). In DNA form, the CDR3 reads TGCGCCAGCAGTGGGCCAGGGGATAACACTGAAGCTTTCTTT. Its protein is CASSGPGDNTEAFF.

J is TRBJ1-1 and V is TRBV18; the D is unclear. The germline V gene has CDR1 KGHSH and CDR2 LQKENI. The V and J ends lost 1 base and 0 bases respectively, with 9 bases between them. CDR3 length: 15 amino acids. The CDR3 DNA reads TGTGCCAGCTCACCACGGGTCGGGATGAACACTGAAGCTTTCTTT. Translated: CASSPRVGMNTEAFF.